These 11 T cell receptor beta chains were sequenced from one sample in a study of identical twins. TCRdb re-derived calls from the 5' RACE reads in MiXCR, one entry per CDR3 protein. The sample includes about 530,000 distinct CDR3 sequences, nearly 15% of them seen just once. A further study also used this sample, focusing on yellow fever vaccine responses in identical twins.

The sequenced material came from CD4+ T cells sorted from blood. Every receptor here comes from a young woman in good health.

This clonotype was counted between two and nine times. This chain links TRBV5-1 with TRBJ1-1; 8 bases agree with TRBD1. The CDR3 runs 14 residues. CDR1 is SGHRS, CDR2 YFSETQ, per germline. V lost 5 bases, J lost 3 bases, and 6 bases stayed unmatched. CDR3 nucleotide sequence: TGCGCCAGCAGTCTACTACAGGGGGACACTGAAGCTTTCTTT. Amino acids: CASSLLQGDTEAFF.

The genes are TRBV2 and TRBJ1-1, with D maybe TRBD1 (5 bases). Germline V gives CDR1 SNHLY, CDR2 FYNNEI. Trimming stripped 4 bases from V and 10 bases from J, with 22 bases between. The length of the CDR3 is 15 residues. This CDR3 reads CASSAGWPDPNAAFF. CDR3 DNA: TGTGCCAGCAGTGCAGGGTGGCCGGACCCTAATGCAGCTTTCTTT.

V and J are TRBV18 and TRBJ2-2; D perhaps matches TRBD2 (6 bases). Germline CDR1 and CDR2: KGHSH and LQKENI. Trimming cost V 0 bases and J 1 base, with 9 bases left between them. The CDR3 covers 16 residues. In DNA form, the CDR3 reads TGTGCCAGCTCACCACCGTCGCGGGGGAACACCGGGGAGCTGTTTTTT. Amino acids: CASSPPSRGNTGELFF.

The chain uses TRBV9 and TRBJ2-1; a weak D match, TRBD1 (5 bases). The CDR3 runs to 14 residues. Germline lookup yields CDR1 SGDLS and CDR2 YYNGEE. The V end was cut by 0 bases, the J end by 10 bases, with 14 bases between. The CDR3: CASSVVPPPGEQFF. For the CDR3, the DNA is TGTGCCAGCAGCGTAGTCCCCCCTCCAGGGGAGCAGTTCTTC.

CDR3 region: CASSHPPRGDTQYF. The CDR3 DNA is TGCGCCAGCAGCCACCCCCCTAGGGGGGATACGCAGTATTTT. The J gene is TRBJ2-3, the V gene TRBV4-1; possible D gene TRBD1, 6 bases. Trimming cost V 3 bases and J 6 bases, with 13 bases left between them. CDR1 MGHRA and CDR2 YSYEKL come from the germline V gene. The CDR3 loop spans 14 amino acids.

This clonotype has at least ten counts. The chain has TRBV7-2 and TRBJ2-3; TRBD1 is a possible D gene (5 bases). This CDR3 has 15 residues. Germline V gives CDR1 SGHTA, CDR2 FQGNSA. V dropped 0 bases and J dropped 2 bases, with 9 bases sitting between them. CDR3 amino acids: CASSLAGQITDTQYF. The CDR3 coding sequence is TGTGCCAGCAGCTTAGCGGGGCAAATCACAGATACGCAGTATTTT. Together with reference TRBV7-2 and TRBJ2-3, the CDR3 gives the full variable domain: GAGVSQSPSNKVTEKGKDVELRCDPISGHTALYWYRQSLGQGLEFLIYFQGNSAPDKSGLPSDRFSAERTGGSVSTLTIQRTQQEDSAVYLCASSLAGQITDTQYFGPGTRLTVL.

J is TRBJ2-3 and V is TRBV28; D gene ambiguous. CDR3 size: 12 residues. Germline V CDR1 and CDR2: MDHEN, SYDVKM. Trimming removed 7 bases at V and 2 bases at J, with 7 bases between. Here the CDR3 reads CASNRITDTQYF. The CDR3 nucleotides read TGTGCCAGCAATCGGATCACAGATACGCAGTATTTT. Together with reference TRBV28 and TRBJ2-3, the CDR3 gives the full variable domain: DVKVTQSSRYLVKRTGEKVFLECVQDMDHENMFWYRQDPGLGLRLIYFSYDVKMKEKGDIPEGYSVSREKKERFSLILESASTNQTSMYLCASNRITDTQYFGPGTRLTVL.

This clonotype occurred a few times. The rearrangement links TRBV7-9 to TRBJ2-1; no clear D. CDR1 and CDR2 (germline): SEHNR, FQNEAQ (reference sequence). V lost 0 bases to trimming and J lost 9 bases, with 6 bases between them. The CDR3 runs 12 residues. CDR3 bases: TGTGCCAGCAGCTTAGCGTCGTCTGAGCAGTTCTTC. Protein: CASSLASSEQFF. The variable domain in full, with the rest retrieved from reference TRBV7-9 and TRBJ2-1, is DTGVSQNPRHKITKRGQNVTFRCDPISEHNRLYWYRQTLGQGPEFLTYFQNEAQLEKSRLLSDRFSAERPKGSFSTLEIQRTEQGDSAMYLCASSLASSEQFFGPGTRLTVL.

The chain combines TRBV6-5 with TRBJ2-2; D could derive from TRBD1 or TRBD2 (7 bases each). Germline V gene data show CDR1 as MNHEY and CDR2 as SVGAGI. This CDR3 is built from 16 residues. Deletions cut 2 bases from V and 0 bases from J, with 10 bases between. CDR3 DNA sequence: TGTGCCAGCAGTTACCCAGGGGGGGCGAACACCGGGGAGCTGTTTTTT. This codes for CASSYPGGANTGELFF.

Worth noting for this clonotype: The DNA is left out, because the CDR3 cannot be placed on it with certainty; the CDR3 is given as TCRdb lists it. The chain has TRBV4-1 and TRBJ2-7; TRBD2 is taken as the D call from the table, unchecked against the DNA. The CDR3 sequence runs 15 residues, both termini included. Germline assignment: CDR1 MGHRA and CDR2 YSYEKL. CDR3 amino acids: CASSQFLVAGGNEYF.

This clonotype was detected a few times. The chain recombines TRBV5-1 with TRBJ2-3, with a weak D call TRBD1 (6 bases). Germline loops: CDR1 SGHRS, CDR2 YFSETQ. V lost 7 bases and J 4 bases, leaving 13 bases between the germline ends. The CDR3 has 13 amino acids. In DNA, the CDR3 is TGCGCCAGCGCCAGGACAGCTTCAGATACGCAGTATTTT. Protein product: CASARTASDTQYF.